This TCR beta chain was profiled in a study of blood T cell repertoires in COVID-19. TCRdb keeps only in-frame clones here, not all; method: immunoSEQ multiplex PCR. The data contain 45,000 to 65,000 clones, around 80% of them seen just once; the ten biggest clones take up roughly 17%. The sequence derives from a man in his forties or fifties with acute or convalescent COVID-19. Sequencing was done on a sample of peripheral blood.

The CDR3 nucleotides are TGTGCCGGATTGCTGGAGACTGAAGCTTTCTTT. Amino acid sequence: CAGLLETEAFF. The chain has TRBV2 and TRBJ1-1; D is ambiguous. V dropped 11 bases and J dropped 5 bases, with 12 bases sitting between them. Germline V gene data show CDR1 as SNHLY and CDR2 as FYNNEI. This CDR3 has 11 amino acids.